The rows below give T cell receptor beta chains drawn from one sample of a study of blood T cell repertoires in COVID-19. Only in-frame clones appear in the TCRdb table, and some are missing; sequencing was by immunoSEQ multiplex PCR. The sample lists around 250,000 clones, around 83% occurring once. What was sequenced was PBMCs or T cells enriched from blood (not recorded which). These receptors came from a woman between 50 and 59 years old who had been exposed to COVID-19. CDR3s include the opening cysteine and the closing phenylalanine or tryptophan. A D gene is named only where the DNA matches it firmly. Expanded clones are given a class, and other clones once, few, many or no size at all.

size,V,J,D,CDR3,DNA
NA,TRBV7-9,TRBJ2-7,NA,CASSHGTTYEQYF,TGTGCCAGCAGCCATGGGACAACATACGAGCAGTACTTC
NA,TRBV3-1/TRBV3-2,TRBJ2-7,TRBD1,CASSRGQGLSYEQYF,TGTGCCAGCAGCCGCGGACAGGGTCTCTCCTACGAGCAGTACTTC
NA,TRBV28,TRBJ1-1,NA,CASSLTEGTEAFF,TGTGCCAGCAGTCTGACAGAAGGCACTGAAGCTTTCTTT
NA,TRBV2,TRBJ2-7,TRBD1,CASSEVGQGAGEQYF,TGTGCCAGCAGTGAAGTGGGACAGGGGGCTGGGGAGCAGTACTTC
NA,TRBV18,TRBJ1-1,NA,CASTVGGMNTEAFF,TGTGCCAGCACCGTCGGGGGTATGAACACTGAAGCTTTCTTT
NA,TRBV12-3/TRBV12-4,TRBJ1-1,NA,CASIGRANTEAFF,TGTGCCAGCATCGGCAGGGCGAACACTGAAGCTTTCTTT
NA,TRBV24-1,TRBJ2-7,TRBD1,CATSGLTGVGEQYF,TGTGCCACCAGTGGTCTGACAGGGGTGGGCGAGCAGTACTTC
NA,TRBV21-1,TRBJ2-6,NA,CASSRDRGTSGANVLTF,TGTGCCAGCAGCCGGGACAGGGGCACCTCTGGGGCCAACGTCCTGACTTTC
NA,TRBV19,TRBJ2-2,TRBD1,CASNDRGINTGELFF,TGTGCCAGTAATGACAGGGGCATCAACACCGGGGAGCTGTTTTTT
NA,TRBV6-5,TRBJ2-7,NA,CASSPRPHYEQYF,TGTGCCAGCAGTCCGCGGCCCCACTACGAGCAGTACTTC
few,TRBV5-1,TRBJ2-2,NA,CASSLSVANTGELFF,TGCGCCAGCAGCTTGTCGGTCGCGAACACCGGGGAGCTGTTTTTT
NA,TRBV19,TRBJ1-2,NA,CASSPVLFYGYTF,TGTGCCAGTAGTCCGGTTCTGTTCTATGGCTACACCTTC
NA,TRBV5-4,TRBJ2-3,TRBD2,CASTGRAIGGTDTQYF,TGTGCCAGCACCGGGAGGGCCATAGGTGGCACAGATACGCAGTATTTT
NA,TRBV12-1,TRBJ2-7,NA,CASSTGQPCSYEQYF,TGTGCCAGCAGCACGGGACAGCCCTGCTCCTACGAGCAGTACTTC
NA,TRBV5-1,TRBJ1-6,TRBD1,CASSLEGAYINSPLHF,TGCGCCAGCAGCTTGGAGGGGGCTTACATTAATTCACCCCTCCACTTT
NA,TRBV19,TRBJ1-1,TRBD1,CASRPTGTGGDEAFF,TGTGCCAGTAGACCCACAGGGACAGGGGGAGATGAAGCTTTCTTT
NA,TRBV5-1,TRBJ2-2,TRBD1,CASSLDRGENGELFF,TGCGCCAGCAGCTTAGACAGGGGAGAGAACGGGGAGCTGTTTTTT
NA,TRBV6-5,TRBJ1-6,TRBD1,CASSSPGGGVDSPLHF,TGTGCCAGCAGTTCCCCGGGAGGGGGCGTGGATTCACCCCTCCACTTT
NA,TRBV30,TRBJ1-1,NA,CAWSVRGGAEAFF,TGTGCCTGGAGTGTTCGGGGGGGAGCTGAAGCTTTCTTT
NA,TRBV5-1,TRBJ2-1,NA,CASSLIVSERPPYNEQFF,TGCGCCAGCAGCTTGATCGTTAGCGAGCGGCCACCCTACAATGAGCAGTTCTTC
NA,TRBV7-8,TRBJ1-5,NA,CASSSPSGRGGPQHF,TGTGCCAGCAGCTCCCCGTCCGGCCGGGGGGGGCCCCAGCATTTT
NA,TRBV19,TRBJ1-1,NA,CASSISKSRSTEAFF,TGTGCCAGTAGTATATCTAAGTCGAGGAGCACTGAAGCTTTCTTT
NA,TRBV6-5,TRBJ1-1,TRBD1,CATKQGASWAFF,TGTGCCACCAAACAGGGGGCTAGTTGGGCTTTCTTT
NA,TRBV6-5,TRBJ2-7,TRBD2,CASRMKAGDPYEQYF,TGTGCCAGCAGGATGAAAGCGGGGGACCCATACGAGCAGTACTTC
NA,TRBV4-3,TRBJ1-4,NA,CASSQGNRATNEKLFF,TGCGCCAGCAGCCAAGGGAACAGGGCAACTAATGAAAAACTGTTTTTT
NA,TRBV9,TRBJ2-2,TRBD1,CASRTGENTGELFF,TGTGCCAGCAGGACAGGGGAAAACACCGGGGAGCTGTTTTTT
NA,TRBV18,TRBJ2-5,NA,CASSPPSRGEETQYF,TGTGCCAGCTCACCGCCTTCACGGGGTGAAGAGACCCAGTACTTC
NA,TRBV11-2,TRBJ1-1,NA,CASSTSSGTIAEAFF,TGTGCCAGCAGCACCTCTTCGGGGACTATAGCTGAAGCTTTCTTT
NA,TRBV27,TRBJ2-1,TRBD1,CASNPTGYRGYNEQFF,TGTGCCAGCAACCCAACAGGGTACAGGGGCTACAATGAGCAGTTCTTC
few,TRBV12-3/TRBV12-4,TRBJ1-2,NA,CASSLIAGAGDF,TGTGCCAGCAGTTTGATTGCCGGGGCAGGGGACTTC
NA,TRBV9,TRBJ2-5,NA,CASSTLAWETQYF,TGTGCCAGCAGCACACTAGCTTGGGAGACCCAGTACTTC
NA,TRBV7-9,TRBJ1-2,NA,CASSFPEGGYTF,TGTGCCAGCAGCTTCCCTGAGGGCGGCTACACCTTC
NA,TRBV5-1,TRBJ1-1,NA,CASSLRGSQGGNTEAFF,TGCGCCAGCAGTCTTCGGGGCTCCCAAGGGGGGAACACTGAAGCTTTCTTT
NA,TRBV19,TRBJ2-2,NA,CASSISTGSTGELFF,TGTGCCAGTAGTATCTCTACAGGGTCCACCGGGGAGCTGTTTTTT
NA,TRBV12-3/TRBV12-4,TRBJ1-5,NA,CASSFYDQPQHF,TGTGCCAGCAGTTTCTACGATCAGCCCCAGCATTTT
NA,TRBV4-2,TRBJ2-5,NA,CASSPESAVGETQYF,TGTGCCAGCAGCCCTGAGAGCGCGGTGGGAGAGACCCAGTACTTC
NA,TRBV7-9,TRBJ1-1,TRBD1,CASSSTGGPEAFF,TGTGCCAGCAGCTCGACAGGGGGCCCTGAAGCTTTCTTT
NA,TRBV27,TRBJ2-7,TRBD1,CASRMDRVGEQYF,TGTGCCAGCAGGATGGACAGGGTAGGGGAGCAGTACTTC
NA,TRBV7-2,TRBJ2-1,TRBD2,CASSLGLAAEQFF,TGTGCCAGCAGCTTAGGACTAGCGGCCGAGCAGTTCTTC